These T cell receptor beta chains were read from a single sample in a study of PD-L1 blockade in urothelial cancer. Repertoires were generated with immunoSEQ multiplex PCR, while TCRdb's copy carries only in-frame clones and drops some. Of more than 35,000 clones listed, 82% are singletons. The sequences come from PBMCs, collected around atezolizumab (anti-PD-L1) treatment. These receptors all come from a man between 65 and 85 years old with urothelial cancer. The CDR3 runs from the conserved cysteine through the conserved F or W.

TRBJ1-5,TRBV28,CASTPRPLSNQPQHF
TRBJ1-2,TRBV5-1,CASSHGTQHEGYTF
TRBJ2-1,TRBV7-7,CASSATGTSNEQFF
TRBJ1-5,TRBV5-8,CASRPFLLDREDQPQHF
TRBJ2-3,TRBV5-1,CASSTSGTSTDTQYF
TRBJ2-7,TRBV5-1,CASSLVEGPYYEQYF
TRBJ2-7,TRBV6-1,CASTLDIPTEQYF
TRBJ1-5,TRBV7-2,CASSLEGDQPQHF
TRBJ2-7,TRBV29-1,CSVEGSDEQYF
TRBJ2-3,TRBV4-1,CASSQFQQEYTDTQYF
TRBJ2-7,TRBV10-3,CAISELGGPYEQYF
TRBJ1-5,TRBV6-6,CASGGGNQPQHF
TRBJ1-2,TRBV7-9,CASSRGQGQGYTF
TRBJ2-7,TRBV18,CASSPPGGTGAGEQYF
TRBJ2-1,TRBV4-3,CASSQDVPGTSGINEQFF
TRBJ2-7,TRBV5-4,CASSPGQGFYEQYF
TRBJ2-7,TRBV7-9,CASSSSSEQYF
TRBJ2-1,TRBV2,CASSEEDTGVGVQFF
TRBJ2-1,TRBV4-3,CASSQDWGSGGLTYNEQFF
TRBJ1-2,TRBV2,CASSVRTGANYGYTF
TRBJ1-1,TRBV5-1,CASRIRGQGGTEAFF